This T cell receptor beta chain was recorded in a study of tumor-infiltrating lymphocytes in glioblastoma multiforme. The CDR3 sequence is 14 residues long. The ends were cut back, 8 bases at V and 6 bases at J, with 19 bases in the middle. Per germline, CDR1 MNHNS and CDR2 SASEGT. Three nested ARM-PCR rounds with V-beta and C-beta primers built TCRB libraries. TCRdb passed the multiplex PCR reads through MiXCR, listing each CDR3 protein once. The data hold about 8,400 distinct CDR3 sequences, with around 70% observed a single time. This clonotype was seen a handful of times. The chain has TRBV6-1 and TRBJ1-1; tentative D call: TRBD1 (6 bases). The TCR sequence derives from a male donor with glioblastoma. Material for sequencing was brain tumor tissue. In DNA form, the CDR3 reads TGTGCCAGCTACAGGACAGTGAGGAAGTCTGAAGCTTTCTTT. Translated, it gives CASYRTVRKSEAFF.